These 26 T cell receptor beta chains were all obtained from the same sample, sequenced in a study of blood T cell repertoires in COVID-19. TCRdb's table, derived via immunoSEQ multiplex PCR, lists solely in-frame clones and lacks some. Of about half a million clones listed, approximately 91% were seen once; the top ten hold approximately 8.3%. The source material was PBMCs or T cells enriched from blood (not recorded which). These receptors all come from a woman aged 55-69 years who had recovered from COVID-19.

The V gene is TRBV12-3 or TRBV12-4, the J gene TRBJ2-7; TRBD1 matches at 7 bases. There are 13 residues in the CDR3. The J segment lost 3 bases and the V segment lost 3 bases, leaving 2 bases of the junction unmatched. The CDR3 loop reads CASSFRTGYEQYF. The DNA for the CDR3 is TGTGCCAGCAGTTTCCGGACAGGCTACGAGCAGTACTTC.

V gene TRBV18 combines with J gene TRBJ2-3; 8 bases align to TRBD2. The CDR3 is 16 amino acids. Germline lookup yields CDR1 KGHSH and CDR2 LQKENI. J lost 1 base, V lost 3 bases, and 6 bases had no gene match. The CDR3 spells CASSPRLAQGTDTQYF. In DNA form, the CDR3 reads TGTGCCAGCTCACCTAGACTAGCGCAGGGCACAGATACGCAGTATTTT.

CDR3 sequence reads: CASSLRSGGIYEQYF. The CDR3 coding sequence is TGCGCCAGCAGCTTGCGGAGCGGGGGGATCTACGAGCAGTACTTC. The chain uses TRBV5-1 and TRBJ2-7; TRBD2 aligns across 9 bases. V shed 1 base, J shed 3 bases, and the junction held 5 bases outside the gene matches. The CDR3 loop spans 15 amino acids. CDR1 and CDR2 from the germline V gene are SGHRS and YFSETQ.

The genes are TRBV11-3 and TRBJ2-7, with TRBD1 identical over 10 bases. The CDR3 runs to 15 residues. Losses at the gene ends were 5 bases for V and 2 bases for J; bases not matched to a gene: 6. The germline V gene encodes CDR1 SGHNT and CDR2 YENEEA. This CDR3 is CASSATGTGAYEQYF. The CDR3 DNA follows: TGTGCCAGCAGCGCCACCGGGACAGGGGCCTACGAGCAGTACTTC.

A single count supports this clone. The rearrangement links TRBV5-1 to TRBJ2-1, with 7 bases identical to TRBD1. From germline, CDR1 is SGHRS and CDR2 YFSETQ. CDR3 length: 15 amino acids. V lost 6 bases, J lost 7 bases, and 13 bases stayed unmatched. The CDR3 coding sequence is TGCGCCAGCAAAAAGGGGGCAGCCTGGGGGAATGAGCAGTTCTTC. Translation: CASKKGAAWGNEQFF.

The CDR3, as DNA: TGTGCCAGCAAGGACGCCTCAGGGGGCGTAAATTCACCCCTCCACTTT. Protein product: CASKDASGGVNSPLHF. V gene TRBV2 combines with J gene TRBJ1-6; 8 bases match TRBD1. The CDR3 sequence is 16 residues long. Germline values: CDR1 SNHLY, CDR2 FYNNEI. V lost 7 bases and J lost 7; bases outside the gene matches: 12.

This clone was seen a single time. The CDR3 loop reads CATQGQGANTGELFF. The CDR3 DNA follows: TGTGCCACCCAAGGACAGGGCGCGAACACCGGGGAGCTGTTTTTT. The rearrangement joins TRBV10-3 to TRBJ2-2; 8 nucleotides align to TRBD1. The CDR3 length is 15 residues. CDR1 is ENHRY and CDR2 is SYGVKD in the germline V gene. After removal of 10 bases from V and 0 bases from J, the junction contained 7 bases not matched to a gene.

CDR3 DNA sequence: TGTGCCAGCGTCCAACCGGGACAGGGAACTAATGAAAAACTGTTTTTT. The encoded protein is CASVQPGQGTNEKLFF. The chain has TRBV7-9 and TRBJ1-4; 9 bases map to TRBD1. Germline V lookup: CDR1 SEHNR, CDR2 FQNEAQ (reference sequence). The CDR3 has 16 residues. J was trimmed by 1 base and V by 8 bases; bases with no gene match: 8.

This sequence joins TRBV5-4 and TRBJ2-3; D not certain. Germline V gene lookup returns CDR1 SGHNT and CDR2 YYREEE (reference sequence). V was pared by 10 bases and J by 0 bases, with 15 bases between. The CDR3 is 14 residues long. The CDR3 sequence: CAGQDTASTDTQYF. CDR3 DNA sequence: TGTGCCGGGCAGGATACGGCTAGCACAGATACGCAGTATTTT.

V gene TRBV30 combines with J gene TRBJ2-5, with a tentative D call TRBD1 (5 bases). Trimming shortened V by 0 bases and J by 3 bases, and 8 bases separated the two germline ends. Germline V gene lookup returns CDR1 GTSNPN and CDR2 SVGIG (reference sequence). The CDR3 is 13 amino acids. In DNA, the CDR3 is TGTGCCTGGAGTGTCTTAGGGGAAGAGACCCAGTACTTC. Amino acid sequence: CAWSVLGEETQYF.

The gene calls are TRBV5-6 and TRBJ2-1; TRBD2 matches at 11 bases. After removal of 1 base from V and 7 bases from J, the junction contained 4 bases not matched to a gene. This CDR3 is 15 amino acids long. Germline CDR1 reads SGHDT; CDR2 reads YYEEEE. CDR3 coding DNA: TGTGCCAGCAGCTTGATTAGCGGGGGGGTTAATGAGCAGTTCTTC. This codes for CASSLISGGVNEQFF.

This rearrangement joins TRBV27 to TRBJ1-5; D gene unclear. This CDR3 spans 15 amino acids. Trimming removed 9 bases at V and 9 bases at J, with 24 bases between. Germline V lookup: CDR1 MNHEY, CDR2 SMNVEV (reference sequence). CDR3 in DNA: TGTGCCAGGCATAACCCAGGCCAAGCCGTTGGGCCCCAGCATTTT. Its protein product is CARHNPGQAVGPQHF.

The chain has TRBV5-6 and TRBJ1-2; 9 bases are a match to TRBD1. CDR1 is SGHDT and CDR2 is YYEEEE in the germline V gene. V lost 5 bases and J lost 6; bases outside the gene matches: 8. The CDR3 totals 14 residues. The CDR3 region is CASSPYGTGNGYTF. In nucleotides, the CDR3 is TGTGCCAGCAGTCCCTACGGGACAGGGAATGGCTACACCTTC.

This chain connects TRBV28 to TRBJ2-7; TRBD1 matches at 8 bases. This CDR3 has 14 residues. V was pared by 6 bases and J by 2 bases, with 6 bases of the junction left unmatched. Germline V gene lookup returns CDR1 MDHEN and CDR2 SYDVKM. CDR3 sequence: CASRPRDRTYEQYF. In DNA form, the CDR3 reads TGTGCCAGCAGACCCCGGGACAGGACCTACGAGCAGTACTTC.

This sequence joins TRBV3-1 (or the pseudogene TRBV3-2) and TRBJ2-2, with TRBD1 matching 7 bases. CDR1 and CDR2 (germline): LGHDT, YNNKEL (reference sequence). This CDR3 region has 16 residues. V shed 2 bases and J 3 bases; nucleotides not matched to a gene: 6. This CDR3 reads CASSQPTGRDTGELFF. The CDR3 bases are TGTGCCAGCAGCCAACCGACAGGGCGCGACACCGGGGAGCTGTTTTTT.

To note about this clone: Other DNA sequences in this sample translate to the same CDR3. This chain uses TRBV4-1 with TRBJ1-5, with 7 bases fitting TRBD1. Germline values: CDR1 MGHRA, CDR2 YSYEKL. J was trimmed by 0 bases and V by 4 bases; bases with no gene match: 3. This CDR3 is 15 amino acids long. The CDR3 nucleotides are TGCGCCAGCAGCCCGACAGGGCTTAGCAATCAGCCCCAGCATTTT. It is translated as CASSPTGLSNQPQHF.

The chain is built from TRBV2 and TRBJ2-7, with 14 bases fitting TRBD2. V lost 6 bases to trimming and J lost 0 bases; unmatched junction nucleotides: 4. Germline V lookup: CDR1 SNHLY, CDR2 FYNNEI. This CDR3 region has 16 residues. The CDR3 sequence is CASSYGLAGGSYEQYF. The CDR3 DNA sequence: TGTGCCAGCAGCTACGGACTAGCGGGGGGCTCCTACGAGCAGTACTTC. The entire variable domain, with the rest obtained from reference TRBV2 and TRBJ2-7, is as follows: EPEVTQTPSHQVTQMGQEVILRCVPISNHLYFYWYRQILGQKVEFLVSFYNNEISEKSEIFDDQFSVERPDGSNFTLKIRSTKLEDSAMYFCASSYGLAGGSYEQYFGPGTRLTVT.

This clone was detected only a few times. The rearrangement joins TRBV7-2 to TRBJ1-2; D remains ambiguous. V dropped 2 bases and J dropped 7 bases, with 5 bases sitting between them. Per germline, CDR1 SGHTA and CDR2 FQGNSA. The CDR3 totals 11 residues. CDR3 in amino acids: CASSLFSGYTF. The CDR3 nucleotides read TGTGCCAGCAGCTTATTCTCTGGCTACACCTTC.

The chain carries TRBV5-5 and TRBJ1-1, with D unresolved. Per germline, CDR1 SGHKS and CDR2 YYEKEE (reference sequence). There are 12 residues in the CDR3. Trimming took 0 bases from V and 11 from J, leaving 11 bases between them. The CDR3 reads CASSLVELEAFF. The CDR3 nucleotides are TGTGCCAGCAGCTTGGTGGAGCTTGAGGCTTTCTTT.

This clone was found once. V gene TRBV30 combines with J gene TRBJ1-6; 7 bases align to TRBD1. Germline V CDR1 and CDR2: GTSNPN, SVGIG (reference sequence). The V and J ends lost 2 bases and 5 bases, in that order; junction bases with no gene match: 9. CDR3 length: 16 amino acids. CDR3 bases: TGTGCCTGGAGTTTTGCAGGGGGAGTGAATAATTCACCCCTCCACTTT. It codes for CAWSFAGGVNNSPLHF.

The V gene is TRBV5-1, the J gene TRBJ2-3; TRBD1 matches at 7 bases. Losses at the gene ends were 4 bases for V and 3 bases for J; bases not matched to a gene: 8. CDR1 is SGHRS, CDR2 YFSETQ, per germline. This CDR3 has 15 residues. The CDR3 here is CASSIQGSGTDTQYF. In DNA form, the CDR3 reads TGCGCCAGCAGCATACAGGGGAGTGGGACAGATACGCAGTATTTT.

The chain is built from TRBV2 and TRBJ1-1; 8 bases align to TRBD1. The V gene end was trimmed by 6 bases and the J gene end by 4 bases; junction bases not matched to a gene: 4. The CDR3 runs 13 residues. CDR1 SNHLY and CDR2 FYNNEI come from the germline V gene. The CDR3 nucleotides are TGTGCCAGCAGATTGGACAGGGCCACTGAAGCTTTCTTT. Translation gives CASRLDRATEAFF.

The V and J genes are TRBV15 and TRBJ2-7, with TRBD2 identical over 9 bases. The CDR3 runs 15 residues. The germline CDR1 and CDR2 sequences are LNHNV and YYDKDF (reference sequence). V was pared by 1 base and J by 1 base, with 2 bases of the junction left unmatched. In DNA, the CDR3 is TGTGCCACCAGCAGAGGGACTAGCGCATCCTACGAGCAGTACTTC. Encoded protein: CATSRGTSASYEQYF.

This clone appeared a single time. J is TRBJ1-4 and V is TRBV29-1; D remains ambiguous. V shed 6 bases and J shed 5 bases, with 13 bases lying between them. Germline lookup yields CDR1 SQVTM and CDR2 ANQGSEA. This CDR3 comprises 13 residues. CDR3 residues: CSVAGWPNEKLFF. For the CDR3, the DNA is TGCAGCGTCGCGGGGTGGCCGAATGAAAAACTGTTTTTT.

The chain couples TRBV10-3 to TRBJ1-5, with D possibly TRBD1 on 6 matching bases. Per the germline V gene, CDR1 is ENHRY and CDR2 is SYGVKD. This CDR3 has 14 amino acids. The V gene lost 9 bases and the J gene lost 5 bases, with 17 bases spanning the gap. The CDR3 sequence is CAISRGGQDQPQHF. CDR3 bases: TGTGCCATTTCAAGGGGGGGTCAGGATCAGCCCCAGCATTTT.

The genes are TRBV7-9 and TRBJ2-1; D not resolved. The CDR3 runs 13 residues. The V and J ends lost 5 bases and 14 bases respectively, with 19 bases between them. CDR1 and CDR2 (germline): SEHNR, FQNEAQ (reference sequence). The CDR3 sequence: CASSPNSGRREFF. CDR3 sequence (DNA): TGTGCCAGCAGCCCAAACTCTGGCCGCCGGGAGTTCTTC.